Below are 21 T cell receptor beta chains sequenced from a single sample in a study of OX40 agonist ivuxolimab in advanced cancers. Libraries were made using the immunoSEQ multiplex PCR assay. Entries here come from immuneACCESS through TCRdb and include only in-frame sequences with V and J called. Some clones fail to appear in such tables; in the studies checked, an unresolved V gene covers under half of the shortfall, and the cause of the remainder is unknown. The sample table contains approximately 44,000 clones; only one count was recorded for around 80% of them. The ten largest clonotypes hold about 10% of the sample. Sequenced material: CD4+ or CD8+ T cells sorted from blood, taken in a trial of the OX40 agonist ivuxolimab. These receptor sequences come from an adult with an advanced solid tumor such as melanoma, head and neck, liver or kidney cancer.

The chain links TRBV21-1 to TRBJ2-3. TRBV21-1 is a known pseudogene. The CDR3 is 12 residues long. In DNA, the CDR3 is TGTGCCAGCAGACTCAGGAGTGATACGCAGTATTTT. Its translation is CASRLRSDTQYF.

The chain recombines TRBV5-1 with TRBJ1-4; TRBD1 matches at 9 bases. Trimming at V came to 4 bases and at J to 4 bases, leaving 5 bases not matched to a gene. CDR1 SGHRS and CDR2 YFSETQ come from the germline V gene. This CDR3 contains 15 residues. The CDR3 spells CASSQWTGVNEKLFF. CDR3 DNA sequence: TGCGCCAGCAGCCAATGGACAGGGGTTAATGAAAAACTGTTTTTT. The full variable domain, completed using reference TRBV5-1 and TRBJ1-4, is KAGVTQTPRYLIKTRGQQVTLSCSPISGHRSVSWYQQTPGQGLQFLFEYFSETQRNKGNFPGRFSGRQFSNSRSEMNVSTLELGDSALYLCASSQWTGVNEKLFFGSGTQLSVL.

This chain links TRBV9 with TRBJ1-1, with unresolved D. The germline V gene has CDR1 SGDLS and CDR2 YYNGEE. The length of the CDR3 is 14 residues. V dropped 3 bases and J dropped 2 bases, with 11 bases sitting between them. The CDR3 loop is CASSDGRTNTEAFF. CDR3 nucleotides: TGTGCCAGCAGCGATGGACGGACCAACACTGAAGCTTTCTTT.

This clone has just a few counts. CDR3 coding DNA: TGTGCCTCGGGGGACGGGATTAGCAATGAGCAGTTCTTC. Its protein is CASGDGISNEQFF. The genes are TRBV7-3 and TRBJ2-1; the D gene is possibly TRBD2 (6 bases). V was clipped by 11 bases and J by 6 bases, with 17 bases between them. Germline V gene data show CDR1 as SGHTA and CDR2 as FQGTGA. There are 13 residues in the CDR3.

The rearrangement joins TRBV10-3 to TRBJ1-1; possible D gene TRBD1, 6 bases. Germline V gene data show CDR1 as ENHRY and CDR2 as SYGVKD. V lost 4 bases to trimming and J lost 3 bases, with 18 bases between them. CDR3 length: 16 amino acids. The CDR3 nucleotides read TGTGCCATCAGTGGAATGGTAGGCAGGGGCGACACTGAAGCTTTCTTT. It yields the protein CAISGMVGRGDTEAFF.

This chain joins TRBV7-2 and TRBJ2-1, with TRBD1 identical over 8 bases. Germline V gene lookup returns CDR1 SGHTA and CDR2 FQGNSA. The length of the CDR3 is 15 residues. With V trimmed by 5 bases and J by 6 bases, 9 bases remained unmatched. CDR3 DNA: TGTGCCAGCAGCCGAAGGACAGGGAAGGGCAATGAGCAGTTCTTC. It translates to CASSRRTGKGNEQFF.

As to this clone: The junction shows a germline mismatch at one end, possibly a read error. This CDR3 is also generated by other DNA sequences in the sample. The chain employs TRBV7-9 and TRBJ2-6, with 9 bases fitting TRBD1. CDR1 is SEHNR, CDR2 FQNEAQ, per germline (reference sequence). The CDR3 totals 17 residues. In DNA, the CDR3 is TGTGCTAGCAGCACCGGGACAGGGTTCTCTGGGGCCAACGTCCTGACTTTC. This gives the protein CASSTGTGFSGANVLTF.

This chain uses TRBV11-2 with TRBJ2-3; D uncertain. The length of the CDR3 is 12 residues. Germline CDR1 SGHAT, CDR2 FQNNGV. V lost 4 bases to trimming and J lost 5 bases, with 7 bases between them. The CDR3 loop reads CASSYGGDTQYF. For the CDR3, the DNA is TGTGCCAGCAGCTACGGTGGAGATACGCAGTATTTT.

This chain joins TRBV28 and TRBJ1-2; D uncertain. Germline assignment: CDR1 MDHEN and CDR2 SYDVKM. The CDR3 extends over 13 amino acids. Trimming removed 3 bases at V and 2 bases at J, with 7 bases between. The CDR3 loop is CASSFGVNYGYTF. CDR3 nucleotide sequence: TGTGCCAGCAGTTTTGGCGTCAACTATGGCTACACCTTC.

The V and J genes are TRBV21-1 and TRBJ2-7; the table's D gene call, TRBD1, was not cross checked with the DNA. TRBV21-1 is a pseudogene segment. The CDR3 extends over 16 amino acids. DNA of the CDR3: TGTGCCAGCAGCAGGAAGAACAGTCCCGACCGCTACGAGCAGTACTTC. Protein product: CASSRKNSPDRYEQYF.

The rearrangement uses TRBV4-3 and TRBJ1-1, with D possibly TRBD1 on 6 matching bases. The CDR3 extends over 15 amino acids. Germline CDR1 LGHNA, CDR2 YSLEER. Trimming took off 0 bases at V and 11 bases at J, with 19 bases between the two ends. CDR3 nucleotide sequence: TGCGCCAGCAGCCAAGATTTGATGATACAGGGAGGCGCTTTCTTT. This gives the protein CASSQDLMIQGGAFF.

As concerns this clone: An end of the junction differs from the germline gene, which may be a read error. Within the sample, other DNA sequences also encode this same CDR3. The chain has TRBV28 and TRBJ1-5; D gene uncertain. This CDR3 comprises 14 residues. From germline, CDR1 is MDHEN and CDR2 SYDVKM. CDR3 DNA: TGTGCCAGCAGTTTAATAGGGAGGAATCAGCCTCAGCATTTT. Its translation is CASSLIGRNQPQHF. Variable domain in full (rest from reference TRBV28 and TRBJ1-5): DVKVTQSSRYLVKRTGEKVFLECVQDMDHENMFWYRQDPGLGLRLIYFSYDVKMKEKGDIPEGYSVSREKKERFSLILESASTNQTSMYLCASSLIGRNQPQHFGDGTRLSIL.

The rearrangement uses TRBV7-9 and TRBJ2-7, with a tentative D call TRBD1 (5 bases). The ends were cut back, 5 bases at V and 7 bases at J, with 21 bases in the middle. The germline V gene has CDR1 SEHNR and CDR2 FQNEAQ (reference sequence). The length of the CDR3 is 15 residues. The CDR3 DNA sequence: TGTGCCAGCAGCCCTAGGGCAGGGTGGGGTCTAGAGCAGTACTTC. Its translation is CASSPRAGWGLEQYF.

V usage is TRBV5-4 and J usage is TRBJ2-2; TRBD1 aligns across 9 bases. Trimming cost V 4 bases and J 6 bases; bases outside gene matches: 7. Germline lookup yields CDR1 SGHNT and CDR2 YYREEE (reference sequence). CDR3 length: 15 amino acids. DNA for the CDR3: TGTGCCAGCAGCCAAGAAGACAGGGGGTCCGGGGAGCTGTTTTTT. It is translated as CASSQEDRGSGELFF.

The chain links TRBV5-1 to TRBJ2-3; 7 positions agree with TRBD2. Germline V lookup: CDR1 SGHRS, CDR2 YFSETQ. V lost 4 bases to trimming and J lost 0 bases; unmatched junction nucleotides: 8. The CDR3 loop spans 16 amino acids. The CDR3 nucleotides read TGCGCCAGCAGCAGCGGACTAGGATACAGCACAGATACGCAGTATTTT. It translates to CASSSGLGYSTDTQYF.

The chain employs TRBV28 and TRBJ2-3; TRBD1 might be the D (6 bases). CDR1 is MDHEN, CDR2 SYDVKM, per germline. This CDR3 has 14 residues. Trimming left V 5 bases short and J 1 base short, with 10 bases between. For the CDR3, the DNA is TGTGCCAGCAGTCTGGCAGGGGGCACAGATACGCAGTATTTT. Translating it yields CASSLAGGTDTQYF.

The gene calls are TRBV18 and TRBJ2-5, with D unresolved. The J call is in doubt because the DNA end fits TRBJ2-7 better. The length of the CDR3 is 11 residues. Germline V gene sequence: CDR1 KGHSH, CDR2 LQKENI. CDR3 sequence reads: CASSPLHEQYF. CDR3 in DNA: TGTGCCAGCTCACCTCTCCACGAGCAGTACTTC.

This clone has a handful of counts. The V gene is TRBV28, the J gene TRBJ2-7; TRBD1 is a possible D gene (5 bases). V lost 5 bases and J lost 4, with 12 bases in between. The germline CDR1 and CDR2 sequences are MDHEN and SYDVKM. The length of the CDR3 is 13 residues. CDR3 residues: CASSRGRVYEQYF. CDR3 nucleotides: TGTGCCAGCAGTAGGGGCCGAGTTTACGAGCAGTACTTC.

The rearrangement joins TRBV2 to TRBJ2-7; D gene uncertain. Germline lookup yields CDR1 SNHLY and CDR2 FYNNEI. Deletions cut 7 bases from V and 3 bases from J, with 10 bases between. The CDR3 is 12 amino acids. The CDR3 reads CASTERYYEQYF. In nucleotides, the CDR3 is TGTGCCAGCACGGAACGGTACTACGAGCAGTACTTC. Full variable domain (remainder filled in from reference TRBV2 and TRBJ2-7): EPEVTQTPSHQVTQMGQEVILRCVPISNHLYFYWYRQILGQKVEFLVSFYNNEISEKSEIFDDQFSVERPDGSNFTLKIRSTKLEDSAMYFCASTERYYEQYFGPGTRLTVT.

This chain joins TRBV28 and TRBJ1-1; D gene unclear. This CDR3 has 15 amino acids. V gave up 6 bases and J gave up 1 base, with 15 bases separating them. Germline assignment: CDR1 MDHEN and CDR2 SYDVKM. The CDR3 loop reads CASRDPVGTNTEAFF. The DNA for the CDR3 is TGTGCCAGCAGAGACCCCGTAGGCACGAACACTGAAGCTTTCTTT. Together with reference TRBV28 and TRBJ1-1, the CDR3 gives the full variable domain: DVKVTQSSRYLVKRTGEKVFLECVQDMDHENMFWYRQDPGLGLRLIYFSYDVKMKEKGDIPEGYSVSREKKERFSLILESASTNQTSMYLCASRDPVGTNTEAFFGQGTRLTVV.

J is TRBJ1-1 and V is TRBV27, with TRBD1 as a possible D gene (5 bases). The ends were cut back, 7 bases at V and 4 bases at J, with 22 bases in the middle. Germline-derived CDR1 and CDR2 are MNHEY and SMNVEV (reference sequence). CDR3 length equals 16 residues. The CDR3 region has the DNA TGTGCCAGCACCTCACAAACTCTGGGGGGAGTCACTGAAGCTTTCTTT. Amino acids: CASTSQTLGGVTEAFF.